This passage covers 10 T cell receptor beta chains from one sample sequenced in a study of blood T cell repertoires in COVID-19. Sequenced by immunoSEQ multiplex PCR; TCRdb stores in-frame clones only, minus some. The table has about 90,000 clones, 91% seen once. Sequencing was carried out using peripheral blood. Receptors were obtained from a human donor with active COVID-19. The donor label of this sample is uncertain.

The rearrangement uses TRBV27 and TRBJ2-1; weak D call: TRBD2 (5 bases). V was cut by 5 bases and J by 1 base, with 21 bases left in between. This CDR3 spans 18 amino acids. The germline CDR1 and CDR2 sequences are MNHEY and SMNVEV (reference sequence). The CDR3 DNA sequence: TGTGCCAGCAGTACTTCCGCTAGGGAACTAGAATCCTACAATGAGCAGTTCTTC. Protein: CASSTSARELESYNEQFF.

Here the CDR3 reads CASSIDQGTAGGPGNEQFF. In DNA, the CDR3 is TGTGCCAGTAGTATAGATCAGGGGACAGCGGGGGGGCCCGGCAATGAGCAGTTCTTC. V and J are TRBV19 and TRBJ2-1; 10 nucleotides align to TRBD2. The CDR3 is 19 residues long. V shed 0 bases and J 6 bases; nucleotides not matched to a gene: 14. Germline V lookup: CDR1 LNHDA, CDR2 SQIVND (reference sequence).

The V and J genes are TRBV4-1 and TRBJ1-4; D is unclear. V shed 1 base and J shed 8 bases, with 8 bases lying between them. The germline V gene encodes CDR1 MGHRA and CDR2 YSYEKL. The CDR3 has 13 residues. The chain's CDR3 is CASSQVVAEKLFF. In nucleotides, the CDR3 is TGCGCCAGCAGCCAAGTTGTAGCCGAAAAACTGTTTTTT.

The gene calls are TRBV6-9 and TRBJ2-1; D is possibly TRBD1 (6 bases). This CDR3 contains 14 residues. Trimming took off 7 bases at V and 0 bases at J, with 10 bases between the two ends. Germline loops: CDR1 MNHGY, CDR2 SVAAGI. The DNA for the CDR3 is TGTGCCAGCAAGGGACAAAGCTCCTACAATGAGCAGTTCTTC. It encodes CASKGQSSYNEQFF.

The rearrangement uses TRBV5-4 and TRBJ1-1; maybe TRBD1 (5 bases). Looked up from germline, CDR1 is SGHNT and CDR2 is YYREEE (reference sequence). Between the trimmed V and J ends, which lost 0 bases and 0 bases, there was a span of 9 bases. The CDR3 runs to 15 residues. CDR3 sequence (DNA): TGTGCCAGCAGCTTGGAGACAGATATGAACACTGAAGCTTTCTTT. Its translation: CASSLETDMNTEAFF.

The chain recombines TRBV11-3 with TRBJ2-1, with 7 bases that match TRBD2. CDR3 size: 14 residues. Germline V lookup: CDR1 SGHNT, CDR2 YENEEA. V gave up 4 bases and J gave up 5 bases; unmatched junction bases: 5. This chain's CDR3 is CASSSAGRNNEQFF. For the CDR3, the DNA is TGTGCCAGCAGCTCAGCGGGGCGTAACAATGAGCAGTTCTTC.

V is TRBV11-3 and J is TRBJ2-7; 10 nucleotides match TRBD1. The length of the CDR3 is 16 residues. The germline V gene encodes CDR1 SGHNT and CDR2 YENEEA. J gave up 0 bases and V 6 bases, and 8 bases lay outside the gene matches. The DNA for the CDR3 is TGTGCCAGCAGACCCGACAGGGGGCGAAGCTCCTACGAGCAGTACTTC. It specifies CASRPDRGRSSYEQYF. Filled out from reference TRBV11-3 and TRBJ2-7, the complete variable domain reads EAGVVQSPRYKIIEKKQPVAFWCNPISGHNTLYWYLQNLGQGPELLIRYENEEAVDDSQLPKDRFSAERLKGVDSTLKIQPAELGDSAVYLCASRPDRGRSSYEQYFGPGTRLTVT.

The genes are TRBV5-4 and TRBJ1-6, with D possibly TRBD1 on 5 matching bases. Trimming took off 0 bases at V and 6 bases at J, with 13 bases between the two ends. Germline loops: CDR1 SGHNT, CDR2 YYREEE (reference sequence). The CDR3 length is 16 residues. DNA for the CDR3: TGTGCCAGCAGCTTGGCCTACGACAGTCCTAATTCACCCCTCCACTTT. This sequence encodes CASSLAYDSPNSPLHF. Based on the CDR3 plus reference TRBV5-4 and TRBJ1-6, the full variable domain is ETGVTQSPTHLIKTRGQQVTLRCSSQSGHNTVSWYQQALGQGPQFIFQYYREEENGRGNFPPRFSGLQFPNYSSELNVNALELDDSALYLCASSLAYDSPNSPLHFGNGTRLTVT.

This clone came up once. The chain couples TRBV6-2 or TRBV6-3 to TRBJ2-1, with D uncertain. V lost 5 bases and J lost 6, with 11 bases in between. This CDR3 contains 13 residues. The germline gives CDR1 MNHEY, CDR2 SVGEGT. CDR3: CASSVQAFNEQFF. The CDR3 nucleotides read TGTGCCAGCAGTGTGCAGGCGTTCAATGAGCAGTTCTTC.

The chain links TRBV9 to TRBJ2-2; 8 nucleotides match TRBD2. This CDR3 spans 16 amino acids. V was pared by 4 bases and J by 4 bases, with 9 bases of the junction left unmatched. Germline CDR1 is SGDLS and CDR2 is YYNGEE. The CDR3 here is CASSPSGGGGTGELFF. In DNA, the CDR3 is TGTGCCAGCAGCCCCAGCGGGGGAGGGGGCACCGGGGAGCTGTTTTTT.